This is a list of T cell receptor beta chains from one sample in a study of a mutant IDH1 vaccine in newly diagnosed glioma. Antigens for these TCRs are unknown. Profiling relied on immunoSEQ multiplex PCR, and the TCRdb table lists in-frame clones only, not all of them. The sample yields about 52,000 clones, roughly 72% seen once. The sequencing used PBMCs, collected from a glioma patient whose treatment included an IDH1 peptide vaccine. These receptors were taken from a woman in her thirties or forties with glioma. Some clones in this sample may be carry-over from other donors' samples. Both conserved end residues are part of each CDR3. D genes are given only for firm matches. Not every row has a clone size; where given, it reads once, few, many or a size class.

J	size	D	V	CDR3	DNA
TRBJ2-1	once	-	TRBV4-2	CASSQSRQYNEQFF	TGTGCCAGCAGCCAATCCCGACAGTACAATGAGCAGTTCTTC
TRBJ2-5	-	-	TRBV5-1	CASSLVGETQYF	TGCGCCAGCAGCTTGGTAGGAGAGACCCAGTACTTC
TRBJ2-7	-	-	TRBV25-1	CASSPGSRGLYEQYF	TGTGCCAGCAGTCCGGGAAGCCGGGGATTATACGAGCAGTACTTC
TRBJ2-7	-	-	TRBV15	CATSRDGDYEQYF	TGTGCCACCAGCAGAGATGGAGACTACGAGCAGTACTTC
TRBJ1-5	-	-	TRBV5-1	CASSWGPPGQPQHF	TGCGCCAGCAGCTGGGGCCCACCGGGGCAGCCCCAGCATTTT
TRBJ2-2	-	-	TRBV6-1	CASKPPGLNTGELFF	TGTGCCAGCAAGCCACCGGGACTCAACACCGGGGAGCTGTTTTTT
TRBJ2-1	-	TRBD2	TRBV2	CASSTNAWRGGLMYNEQFF	TGTGCCAGCAGTACCAACGCCTGGCGGGGGGGCCTTATGTACAATGAGCAGTTCTTC
TRBJ2-1	-	-	TRBV7-9	CASSRASGTLVEQFF	TGTGCCAGCAGCAGAGCCTCCGGGACACTGGTTGAGCAGTTCTTC
TRBJ2-5	-	-	TRBV6-1	CASSEASGAQYF	TGTGCCAGCAGTGAAGCGAGTGGGGCCCAGTACTTC
TRBJ1-1	few	-	TRBV4-2	CASSQGYNTEAFF	TGTGCCAGCAGCCAAGGGTACAACACTGAAGCTTTCTTT
TRBJ1-1	once	-	TRBV6-5	CASSYSWSRGAEAFF	TGTGCCAGCAGTTACTCCTGGTCGAGGGGCGCTGAAGCTTTCTTT
TRBJ2-1	-	-	TRBV19	CASSMLGYNEQFF	TGTGCCAGTAGTATGCTGGGTTACAATGAGCAGTTCTTC
TRBJ2-4	-	TRBD2	TRBV5-4	CASSPQRGSDIQYF	TGTGCCAGCAGCCCCCAGCGGGGCAGTGACATTCAGTACTTC
TRBJ2-7	-	-	TRBV6-6	CASSSSTYEQYF	TGTGCCAGCAGTTCCTCGACCTACGAGCAGTACTTC
TRBJ1-1	-	-	TRBV6-6	CASSSPTFPHTEAFF	TGTGCCAGCAGTTCCCCGACCTTCCCGCACACTGAAGCTTTCTTT
TRBJ1-1	-	-	TRBV29-1	CSVERGWNTEAFF	TGCAGCGTCGAAAGGGGGTGGAACACTGAAGCTTTCTTT
TRBJ2-3	-	TRBD2	TRBV29-1	CSFEGTSRSTDTQYF	TGCAGCTTTGAGGGGACTAGCAGATCCACAGATACGCAGTATTTT
TRBJ1-5	-	TRBD1	TRBV19	CASSGSRTGGSQPQHF	TGTGCCAGTAGTGGCTCTAGGACAGGGGGGAGTCAGCCCCAGCATTTT
TRBJ2-1	-	TRBD2	TRBV10-3	CAIKASGGKNEQFF	TGTGCCATCAAGGCCAGCGGGGGAAAGAATGAGCAGTTCTTC
TRBJ1-5	-	-	TRBV9	CASSPGGGRQPQHF	TGTGCCAGCAGCCCTGGGGGGGGCCGTCAGCCCCAGCATTTT
TRBJ2-4	few	TRBD1	TRBV5-4	CASSLEGAVPYF	TGTGCCAGCAGCTTGGAGGGGGCAGTACCGTACTTC
TRBJ1-5	-	TRBD1	TRBV7-6	CASSLGQGAGNQPQHF	TGTGCCAGCAGCTTAGGACAGGGGGCGGGCAATCAGCCCCAGCATTTT
TRBJ2-3	-	TRBD1	TRBV5-1	CASSLAMTGDSTDTQYF	TGCGCCAGCAGCTTGGCTATGACAGGGGATAGCACAGATACGCAGTATTTT
TRBJ2-1	-	TRBD1	TRBV7-2	CASSLVGTGGTNEQFF	TGTGCCAGCAGCTTAGTAGGGACAGGGGGCACGAATGAGCAGTTCTTC
TRBJ1-2	few	-	TRBV30	CAWSAGVGYGYTF	TGTGCCTGGAGTGCCGGGGTGGGCTATGGCTACACCTTC
TRBJ1-1	-	TRBD1	TRBV2	CASTLTGANTEAFF	TGTGCCAGCACTCTGACAGGGGCTAACACTGAAGCTTTCTTT
TRBJ2-1	-	TRBD2	TRBV7-2	CASSLLAGGSEQFF	TGTGCCAGCAGCTTGCTAGCGGGAGGTAGTGAGCAGTTCTTC
TRBJ2-1	-	-	TRBV6-4	CASSRFGYNEQFF	TGTGCCAGCTCGCGATTCGGCTACAATGAGCAGTTCTTC
TRBJ2-4	-	TRBD1	TRBV27	CASSSTGTGPIQYF	TGTGCCAGCAGTTCGACCGGGACAGGGCCCATTCAGTACTTC
TRBJ2-5	-	TRBD1	TRBV6-5	CASSYGQGALETQYF	TGTGCCAGCAGTTACGGTCAGGGGGCATTGGAGACCCAGTACTTC
TRBJ1-2	-	-	TRBV6-5	CASSYDIVAGGYTF	TGTGCCAGCAGTTACGACATCGTCGCGGGCGGCTACACCTTC
TRBJ2-7	once	-	TRBV15	CATSRRFGDEQYF	TGTGCCACCAGCAGGCGGTTCGGGGACGAGCAGTACTTC
TRBJ1-1	few	-	TRBV9	CASSVVLGTEAFF	TGTGCCAGCAGCGTAGTACTGGGCACTGAAGCTTTCTTT
TRBJ1-1	-	-	TRBV5-1	CASSLDGRPNTEAFF	TGCGCCAGCAGCTTGGACGGACGACCGAACACTGAAGCTTTCTTT
TRBJ1-4	-	TRBD1	TRBV7-2	CASSLHRGINEKLFF	TGTGCCAGCAGCTTACACAGGGGAATAAACGAAAAACTGTTTTTT
TRBJ2-7	few	-	TRBV14	CASSQLYEQYF	TGTGCCAGCAGCCAGCTGTACGAGCAGTACTTC
TRBJ1-2	-	-	TRBV13	CASLTTGYGYTF	TGTGCCAGCTTGACCACGGGCTATGGCTACACCTTC
TRBJ1-5	-	TRBD1	TRBV19	CASLDRGYGSNQPQHF	TGTGCCAGTCTGGACAGGGGGTATGGAAGCAATCAGCCCCAGCATTTT
TRBJ1-6	-	-	TRBV6-1	CASSVYRDSPLHF	TGTGCCAGCAGTGTGTACAGGGACTCACCCCTCCACTTT
TRBJ2-7	-	-	TRBV7-6	CASSKTDSSYEQYF	TGTGCCAGCTCTAAAACGGACAGCTCCTACGAGCAGTACTTC
TRBJ2-1	-	-	TRBV5-6	CASSLTTRDYNEQFF	TGTGCCAGCAGCTTAACAACAAGGGATTACAATGAGCAGTTCTTC
TRBJ1-2	-	-	TRBV6-6	CASSYSKGNYGYTF	TGTGCCAGCAGTTACTCGAAGGGGAACTATGGCTACACCTTC
TRBJ2-7	-	TRBD1	TRBV28	CASKTGAIYEQYF	TGTGCCAGCAAGACAGGGGCGATCTACGAGCAGTACTTC
TRBJ2-7	-	-	TRBV27	CASSLWGTGMDEQYF	TGTGCCAGCAGTTTATGGGGCACAGGGATGGACGAGCAGTACTTC
TRBJ1-5	-	TRBD1	TRBV7-9	CASSDPGTVRPQHF	TGTGCCAGCAGCGACCCCGGGACAGTACGGCCCCAGCATTTT
TRBJ1-1	medium-sized	TRBD1	TRBV30	CAWRTGGGAEAFF	TGTGCCTGGAGGACAGGGGGTGGTGCTGAAGCTTTCTTT
TRBJ2-5	-	-	TRBV18	CASSRGTQETQYF	TGTGCCAGCTCACGCGGCACCCAAGAGACCCAGTACTTC
TRBJ2-7	-	TRBD2	TRBV7-2	CASSLAAGAYEQYF	TGTGCCAGCAGCTTAGCGGCGGGGGCCTACGAGCAGTACTTC
TRBJ1-2	-	-	TRBV2	CASTPSGYGNYGYTF	TGTGCCAGCACCCCTTCGGGATACGGCAACTATGGCTACACCTTC
TRBJ2-1	-	-	TRBV15	CATSNYYNEQFF	TGTGCCACCAGCAACTACTACAATGAGCAGTTCTTC
TRBJ2-2	few	-	TRBV6-5	CASGGTLNTGELFF	TGTGCCAGCGGCGGGACTTTGAACACCGGGGAGCTGTTTTTT
TRBJ2-7	once	-	TRBV5-1	CASSLVLGVEQYF	TGCGCCAGCAGCTTGGTATTGGGGGTCGAGCAGTACTTC
TRBJ2-3	-	-	TRBV7-9	CASRGRIADRDTQYF	TGTGCCAGCAGGGGCCGAATAGCGGACCGAGATACGCAGTATTTT
TRBJ2-7	-	TRBD2	TRBV6-5	CASRLGKKSGGEQYF	TGTGCCAGCAGGCTTGGAAAAAAATCGGGGGGCGAGCAGTACTTC
TRBJ1-3	-	TRBD1	TRBV7-2	CASSLAPRDREYSGNTIYF	TGTGCCAGCAGCTTAGCTCCTCGGGACAGGGAATACTCTGGAAACACCATATATTTT
TRBJ2-7	-	TRBD1	TRBV15	CATSRPGQGEPYEQYF	TGTGCCACCAGCAGACCCGGACAGGGGGAACCCTACGAGCAGTACTTC
TRBJ2-3	-	TRBD1	TRBV5-6	CASSSIRDRGRDTQYF	TGTGCCAGCTCCTCCATCCGGGACAGGGGGAGAGATACGCAGTATTTT
TRBJ2-6	once	-	TRBV11-3	CASSLGGGLEANVLTF	TGTGCCAGCAGCTTGGGGGGTGGTCTAGAAGCCAACGTCCTGACTTTC
TRBJ1-2	-	-	TRBV6-1	CASSGGSGLRGRTF	TGTGCCAGCAGTGGAGGATCAGGCCTCAGGGGAAGGACCTTC